The 27 T cell receptor beta chains below all came from one sample that was sequenced in a study of a mutant IDH1 vaccine in newly diagnosed glioma. Method: immunoSEQ multiplex PCR; TCRdb's copy keeps in-frame clones and lacks some. Here the sample spans some 57,000 clones, around four fifths being singletons. The time point was: week 35, safety follow-up. Vaccination comprised doses that each held 300 ug of mutant IDH1 20-mer peptide, plus topical imiquimod. Antigens of these TCRs are unknown. Here the sequenced sample was PBMCs, taken from a glioma patient whose treatment included an IDH1 peptide vaccine. The receptors derive from a woman younger than 30 with glioma.

The chain links TRBV7-6 to TRBJ2-7; 8 bases map to TRBD1. CDR1 is SGHVS, CDR2 FNYEAQ, per germline. The CDR3 extends over 14 amino acids. With 4 bases clipped from V and 2 bases from J, the junction kept 4 bases outside the gene matches. The CDR3, as DNA: TGTGCCAGCAGCTCAGGGGGCTCCCCCTACGAGCAGTACTTC. This sequence encodes CASSSGGSPYEQYF.

This clone was found once. This sequence joins TRBV29-1 and TRBJ2-1; weak D call: TRBD2 (7 bases). The CDR3 is made up of 13 amino acids. V gave up 7 bases and J gave up 7 bases, with 17 bases separating them. Germline V gene lookup returns CDR1 SQVTM and CDR2 ANQGSEA. CDR3 nucleotide sequence: TGCAGCGCCGACATGGGGGGGCGAAATGAGCAGTTCTTC. It is translated as CSADMGGRNEQFF.

The chain is built from TRBV6-6 and TRBJ2-7, with 8 bases lining up with TRBD2. The germline gives CDR1 MNHNY, CDR2 SVGAGI (reference sequence). V gave up 5 bases and J gave up 7 bases; unmatched junction bases: 13. The CDR3 length is 15 residues. The CDR3 reads CASSGLGRGAEEQYF. The CDR3 DNA is TGTGCCAGCAGTGGGCTCGGGCGGGGGGCGGAAGAGCAGTACTTC.

The genes are TRBV9 and TRBJ2-3; D is uncertain. Germline V gene data show CDR1 as SGDLS and CDR2 as YYNGEE. The length of the CDR3 is 14 residues. V shed 1 base and J shed 1 base, with 7 bases lying between them. The CDR3 region is CASSVSLGTDTQYF. The CDR3 nucleotides are TGTGCCAGCAGCGTAAGTCTGGGCACAGATACGCAGTATTTT.

The chain couples TRBV6-1 to TRBJ2-1; 9 nucleotides line up with TRBD2. Germline V gene sequence: CDR1 MNHNS, CDR2 SASEGT. The CDR3 loop spans 15 amino acids. Unmatched junction bases numbered 13, after V lost 8 bases and J lost 8 bases. The CDR3 nucleotides are TGTGCCAGCTCCTTTAAGGTCCTAGCGGGATATGAGCAGTTCTTC. Translated, it gives CASSFKVLAGYEQFF.

The genes are TRBV28 and TRBJ1-4, with no clear D. V lost 3 bases, J lost 8 bases, and 19 bases lay in between. The germline V gene has CDR1 MDHEN and CDR2 SYDVKM. The CDR3 runs 16 residues. The CDR3 DNA is TGTGCCAGCAGTTTCCACCCGGGATCCCTGGACGAAAAACTGTTTTTT. It yields the protein CASSFHPGSLDEKLFF.

This clone has more than one count but fewer than ten. This chain uses TRBV7-3 with TRBJ2-3, with D tentatively TRBD2 (5 bases). Trimming removed 5 bases at V and 5 bases at J, with 8 bases between. Germline-derived CDR1 and CDR2 are SGHTA and FQGTGA. The CDR3 is made up of 12 amino acids. The CDR3 DNA sequence: TGTGCCAGCAGCCCCGGAGGAGATACGCAGTATTTT. As protein: CASSPGGDTQYF.

This clone was detected a few times. V usage is TRBV15 and J usage is TRBJ1-1, with 9 bases matching TRBD1. Trimming took 9 bases from V and 4 from J; bases not matched to a gene: 15. The CDR3 is 16 residues long. The germline CDR1 and CDR2 sequences are LNHNV and YYDKDF (reference sequence). CDR3 protein: CATQYTRDRVPTEAFF. The CDR3 nucleotides are TGTGCCACTCAATATACCCGGGACAGGGTACCCACTGAAGCTTTCTTT.

In its sample, this clone was seen once. The chain links TRBV6-5 to TRBJ1-2; no reliable D call. Trimming removed 5 bases from V and 0 bases from J, with 7 bases in between. CDR1 MNHEY and CDR2 SVGAGI come from the germline V gene. The CDR3 covers 13 residues. DNA for the CDR3: TGTGCCAGCAGTGTACAACCTAACTATGGCTACACCTTC. It encodes CASSVQPNYGYTF.

CDR3 coding DNA: TGCGCCAGCAGCTTGGGGGGGTCCCCCTACAATGAGCAGTTCTTC. It is translated as CASSLGGSPYNEQFF. The chain employs TRBV5-1 and TRBJ2-1, with D perhaps given as TRBD1 or TRBD2 (5 bases each). CDR3 size: 15 residues. V was clipped by 0 bases and J by 2 bases, with 9 bases between them. Germline values: CDR1 SGHRS, CDR2 YFSETQ.

This chain joins TRBV6-1 and TRBJ2-5, with D hard to call. The CDR3 contains 12 residues. The V and J ends lost 10 bases and 4 bases respectively, with 13 bases between them. The germline V gene encodes CDR1 MNHNS and CDR2 SASEGT. The CDR3 sequence is CATQRDGETQYF. The DNA of the CDR3 is TGTGCCACCCAAAGGGATGGAGAGACCCAGTACTTC.

The gene calls are TRBV6-1 and TRBJ1-2; D may be TRBD1 (6 bases). The CDR3 contains 16 residues. Germline CDR1 reads MNHNS; CDR2 reads SASEGT. Deletions cut 4 bases from V and 8 bases from J, with 23 bases between. The CDR3 sequence is CASSASFTGNWVGYTF. In DNA form, the CDR3 reads TGTGCCAGCAGTGCAAGCTTTACAGGGAATTGGGTCGGCTACACCTTC.

The gene calls are TRBV18 and TRBJ2-7; TRBD1 matches at 7 bases. The CDR3 is 14 amino acids. Per germline, CDR1 KGHSH and CDR2 LQKENI. With 3 bases clipped from V and 2 bases from J, the junction kept 4 bases outside the gene matches. The CDR3 DNA reads as TGTGCCAGCTCACCTGTGACAGGGCCCTACGAGCAGTACTTC. Translated, it gives CASSPVTGPYEQYF.

The CDR3 reads CASSQVGSESYEQYF. In nucleotides, the CDR3 is TGCGCCAGCAGCCAAGTTGGCTCCGAGTCCTACGAGCAGTACTTC. This chain uses TRBV4-1 with TRBJ2-7, with unresolved D. Germline V gene data show CDR1 as MGHRA and CDR2 as YSYEKL. The CDR3 is made up of 15 amino acids. The V and J ends lost 1 base and 1 base respectively, with 11 bases between them.

CDR3 sequence reads: CASCYTDPGELFF. The CDR3 DNA reads as TGCGCCAGCTGCTACACCGACCCCGGGGAGCTGTTTTTT. V usage is TRBV5-1 and J usage is TRBJ2-2; D is unclear. The CDR3 loop spans 13 amino acids. Germline V gene sequence: CDR1 SGHRS, CDR2 YFSETQ. The V and J ends lost 7 bases and 6 bases respectively, with 13 bases between them.

The J gene is TRBJ2-7, the V gene TRBV9, with D hard to call. Trimming left V 2 bases short and J 4 bases short, with 7 bases between. Per the germline V gene, CDR1 is SGDLS and CDR2 is YYNGEE. CDR3 length: 12 amino acids. The DNA for the CDR3 is TGTGCCAGCAGCGTTGACATGTACGAGCAGTACTTC. Translated: CASSVDMYEQYF.

The V call is TRBV4-3, the J call TRBJ2-1; 13 positions match TRBD2. Germline lookup yields CDR1 LGHNA and CDR2 YSLEER. This CDR3 is 17 amino acids long. Unmatched junction bases numbered 3, after V lost 4 bases and J lost 0 bases. CDR3 nucleotide sequence: TGCGCCAGCAGCCGGACTAGCGGGGGTTTCTCCTACAATGAGCAGTTCTTC. Its protein is CASSRTSGGFSYNEQFF.

The rearrangement joins TRBV7-6 to TRBJ1-3; D uncertain. CDR1 is SGHVS and CDR2 is FNYEAQ in the germline V gene. The ends were cut back, 0 bases at V and 9 bases at J, with 9 bases in the middle. The CDR3 totals 13 residues. The CDR3 DNA reads TGTGCCAGCAGCTTAGCGGGTGGGCTCACCATATATTTT. Its translation is CASSLAGGLTIYF.

This chain connects TRBV7-3 to TRBJ1-6; possible D gene TRBD1, 5 bases. Deletions cut 2 bases from V and 7 bases from J, with 12 bases between. CDR1 is SGHTA, CDR2 FQGTGA, per germline. The CDR3 is 15 amino acids. The CDR3: CASSLEGAPNSPLHF. The CDR3 nucleotides read TGTGCCAGCAGCTTAGAAGGGGCACCAAATTCACCCCTCCACTTT.

The J gene is TRBJ2-7, the V gene TRBV28; D possibly matches TRBD1 or TRBD2 (5 bases each). This CDR3 is built from 16 residues. V lost 4 bases and J lost 3, with 19 bases in between. The germline CDR1 and CDR2 sequences are MDHEN and SYDVKM. The CDR3 coding sequence is TGTGCCAGCAGTTCAGCCGGATATGGGGGTAACTACGAGCAGTACTTC. Translated, it gives CASSSAGYGGNYEQYF.

J is TRBJ1-1 and V is TRBV29-1; D is possibly TRBD1 (5 bases). The V end was cut by 7 bases, the J end by 0 bases, with 9 bases between. Germline-derived CDR1 and CDR2 are SQVTM and ANQGSEA. The CDR3 extends over 12 amino acids. CDR3 sequence: CSGGRMNTEAFF. CDR3 DNA sequence: TGCAGCGGGGGACGTATGAACACTGAAGCTTTCTTT. The whole variable domain, filled in from reference TRBV29-1 and TRBJ1-1, reads SAVISQKPSRDICQRGTSLTIQCQVDSQVTMMFWYRQQPGQSLTLIATANQGSEATYESGFVIDKFPISRPNLTFSTLTVSNMSPEDSSIYLCSGGRMNTEAFFGQGTRLTVV.

The CDR3 DNA sequence: TGTGCCAGCAGCCGAACCCAGGGAATTCTCGAAAAACTGTTTTTT. Its translation is CASSRTQGILEKLFF. The chain joins TRBV7-9 to TRBJ1-4; tentative D call: TRBD1 (5 bases). Germline assignment: CDR1 SEHNR and CDR2 FQNEAQ (reference sequence). The V end was cut by 5 bases, the J end by 8 bases, with 18 bases between. The CDR3 loop spans 15 amino acids.

The rearrangement uses TRBV6-5 and TRBJ1-1; weak D call: TRBD1 (5 bases). The germline V and J ends were trimmed by 6 bases and 10 bases, with 15 bases remaining between them. The CDR3 totals 12 residues. Germline CDR1 MNHEY, CDR2 SVGAGI. The CDR3: CASSRGEGTAFF. CDR3 bases: TGTGCCAGCAGCCGGGGGGAAGGGACAGCTTTCTTT.

The genes are TRBV6-4 and TRBJ2-3; 7 bases line up with TRBD2. Losses at the gene ends were 3 bases for V and 3 bases for J; bases not matched to a gene: 0. Germline CDR1 and CDR2: MRHNA and SNTAGT. This CDR3 has 13 amino acids. The CDR3 reads CASSEAGTDTQYF. The CDR3, as DNA: TGTGCCAGCAGTGAAGCGGGAACAGATACGCAGTATTTT.

V and J are TRBV27 and TRBJ1-2, with D perhaps TRBD1 (5 bases). The CDR3 is 15 residues long. Germline CDR1 and CDR2: MNHEY and SMNVEV (reference sequence). The V end lost 2 bases, the J end lost 2 bases, and 12 bases lay between the germline ends. The CDR3 DNA follows: TGTGCCAGCAGTTTAAACGCGGGGCTGAACTATGGCTACACCTTC. Translated: CASSLNAGLNYGYTF.

The chain combines TRBV27 with TRBJ1-5; D perhaps matches TRBD1 (6 bases). The CDR3 is 13 amino acids. Germline V gene sequence: CDR1 MNHEY, CDR2 SMNVEV (reference sequence). V lost 5 bases and J 11 bases, leaving 16 bases between the germline ends. CDR3 coding DNA: TGTGCCAGCAGTCGGGGGGGGCCCTGGGCCCAGCATTTT. This encodes CASSRGGPWAQHF.

The chain carries TRBV7-2 and TRBJ2-2, with D tentatively TRBD2 (6 bases). Trimming pared 8 bases from V and 5 bases from J, leaving 12 bases between. CDR3 length: 13 amino acids. CDR1 SGHTA and CDR2 FQGNSA come from the germline V gene. As DNA, the CDR3 is TGTGCCAGCGGCCTCGGGACTACCGGGGAGCTGTTTTTT. Its protein is CASGLGTTGELFF.